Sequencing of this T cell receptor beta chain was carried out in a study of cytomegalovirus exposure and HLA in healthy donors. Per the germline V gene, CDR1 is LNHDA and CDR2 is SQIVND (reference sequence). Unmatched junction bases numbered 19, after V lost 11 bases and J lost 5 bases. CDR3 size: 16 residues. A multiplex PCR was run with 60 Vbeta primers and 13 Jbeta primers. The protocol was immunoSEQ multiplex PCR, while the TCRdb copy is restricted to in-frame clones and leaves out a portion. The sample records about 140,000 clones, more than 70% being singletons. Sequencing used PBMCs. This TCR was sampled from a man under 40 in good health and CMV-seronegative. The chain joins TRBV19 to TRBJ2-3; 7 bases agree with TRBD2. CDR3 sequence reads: CASTGGGNVGIDTQYF. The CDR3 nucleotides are TGTGCCTCAACGGGGGGAGGGAACGTCGGAATAGATACGCAGTATTTT.